A single T cell receptor beta chain is shown here with its context. TCRdb used MiXCR to reprocess the 5' RACE reads, holding one entry per CDR3 protein. The sample has roughly 110,000 distinct CDR3 sequences, 10% to 13% seen once. The data stem from a study of spatial heterogeneity in lung cancer. Time point noted: blood at routine non-recurrence follow-up after resection. Frozen PBMC, nontumor lung or tumor provided whole RNA, which was sequenced unsorted. CDR3 size: 16 residues. V gave up 3 bases and J gave up 1 base, with 15 bases separating them. Germline V lookup: CDR1 MDHEN, CDR2 SYDVKM. The source was PBMCs, collected at follow-up. The chain carries TRBV28 and TRBJ1-1, with a tentative D call TRBD1 (5 bases). This receptor was taken from a female donor with early-stage non-small cell lung cancer. Written as DNA, the CDR3 is TGTGCCAGCAGTTTCTGGCGGGGCAAAGAGAACACTGAAGCTTTCTTT. This translates into CASSFWRGKENTEAFF.